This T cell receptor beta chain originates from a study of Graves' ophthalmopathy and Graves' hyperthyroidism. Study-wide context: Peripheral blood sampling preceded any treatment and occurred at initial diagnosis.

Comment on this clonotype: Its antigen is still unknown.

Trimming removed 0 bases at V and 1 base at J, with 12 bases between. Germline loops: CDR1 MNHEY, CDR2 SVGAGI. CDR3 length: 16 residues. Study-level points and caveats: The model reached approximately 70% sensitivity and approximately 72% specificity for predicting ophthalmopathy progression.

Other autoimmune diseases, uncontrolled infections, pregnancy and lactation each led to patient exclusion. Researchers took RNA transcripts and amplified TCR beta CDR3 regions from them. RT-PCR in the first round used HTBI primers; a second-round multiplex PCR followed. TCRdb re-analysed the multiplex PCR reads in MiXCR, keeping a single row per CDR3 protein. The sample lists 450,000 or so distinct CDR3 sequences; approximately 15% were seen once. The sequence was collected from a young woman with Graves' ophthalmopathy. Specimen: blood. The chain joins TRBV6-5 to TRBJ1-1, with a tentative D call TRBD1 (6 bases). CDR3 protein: CASSYSRTEENTEAFF. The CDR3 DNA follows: TGTGCCAGCAGTTACTCCCGGACAGAAGAGAACACTGAAGCTTTCTTT.